This T cell receptor (beta chain) was identified during a study of blood T cells in healthy people across ages. Study in general: There was about one barcoded beta molecule captured by template switching per two T cells.

With a J-beta primer mix and a sample-barcoded 5' primer, a second PCR ran about 7 to 12 cycles. From the 5' RACE reads, TCRdb called clonotypes with MiXCR, one entry per CDR3 protein. Among 550,000 to 750,000 distinct CDR3 sequences listed, 20% to 25% were seen once. The total RNA that was extracted per sample amounted to at least 5 micrograms. Trimming stripped 1 base from V and 7 bases from J, with 13 bases between. There are 15 residues in the CDR3. Germline values: CDR1 SEHNR, CDR2 FQNEAQ (reference sequence). The sample consisted of blood. The chain is built from TRBV7-9 and TRBJ1-4; D not resolved. The TCR sequence derives from a man in his 70s in good health. CDR3 bases: TGTGCCAGCAGCTTAGGGGGAGGAGTCGGTGAAAAACTGTTTTTT. It encodes CASSLGGGVGEKLFF.